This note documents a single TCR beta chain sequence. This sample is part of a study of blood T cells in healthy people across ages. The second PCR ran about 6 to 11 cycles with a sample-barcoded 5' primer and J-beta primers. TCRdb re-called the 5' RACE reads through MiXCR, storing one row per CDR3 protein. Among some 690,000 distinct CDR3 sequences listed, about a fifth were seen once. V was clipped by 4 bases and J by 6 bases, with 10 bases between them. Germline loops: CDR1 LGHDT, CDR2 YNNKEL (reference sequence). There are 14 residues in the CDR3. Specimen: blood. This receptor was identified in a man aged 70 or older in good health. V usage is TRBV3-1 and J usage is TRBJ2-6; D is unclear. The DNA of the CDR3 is TGTGCCAGCAGCCCAATCGACTCGGCCAACGTCCTGACTTTC. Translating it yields CASSPIDSANVLTF.